The entry that follows covers one TCR beta chain sequence. Antigen: not known. This CDR3 has 14 residues. Germline-derived CDR1 and CDR2 are SGHTA and FQGNSA. With 1 base clipped from V and 6 bases from J, the junction kept 3 bases outside the gene matches. Time point in this sample: recipient sample about 28 days before transplant, after cytoreduction. Blood collection times were about day -28 and days 30, 100, 180 posttransplant. The sample originates from a study of T cell clonotyping in hematopoietic cell transplantation. Overall study: Recipient samples before transplant were obtained post-cytoreduction. Findings and limits, study-wide: Few recipient clonotypes overlapped donors; over 95% were de novo at given depth.

Clones were read by immunoSEQ multiplex PCR, and TCRdb kept only the in-frame ones, dropping some. Of 45,000 or so clones listed, approximately 78% are singletons. Sequencing was performed on peripheral blood mononuclear cells, taken before stem cell transplant. The rearrangement links TRBV7-2 to TRBJ2-7; 10 bases agree with TRBD2. The source of this sequence is a man in his 60s with myelodysplastic syndrome. Some clones in this sample may be carry-over from other donors' samples. CDR3 DNA sequence: TGTGCCAGCAGCTTAGGTCGACTAGCGGGCGAGCAGTACTTC. It codes for CASSLGRLAGEQYF.